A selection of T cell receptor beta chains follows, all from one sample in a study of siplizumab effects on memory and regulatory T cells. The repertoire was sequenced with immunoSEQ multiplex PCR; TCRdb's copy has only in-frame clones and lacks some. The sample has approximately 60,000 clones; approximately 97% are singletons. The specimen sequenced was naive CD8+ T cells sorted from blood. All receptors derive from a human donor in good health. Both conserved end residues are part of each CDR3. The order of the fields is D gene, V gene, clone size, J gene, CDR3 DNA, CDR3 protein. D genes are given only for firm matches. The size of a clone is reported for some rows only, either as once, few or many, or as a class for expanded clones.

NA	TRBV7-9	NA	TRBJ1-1	TGTGCCAGCAGCTTAGGGGACGGAGGCACGAACACTGAAGCTTTCTTT	CASSLGDGGTNTEAFF
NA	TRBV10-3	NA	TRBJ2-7	TGTGCCATCCGGGACGGAGGCTTCTACGAGCAGTACTTC	CAIRDGGFYEQYF
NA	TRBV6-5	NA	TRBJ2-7	TGTGCCAGCTCCCCGGACGGACTGGGGGACTACGAGCAGTACTTC	CASSPDGLGDYEQYF
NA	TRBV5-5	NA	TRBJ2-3	TGTGCCAGCAGCTTGGTTGGGGGAGACACAGATACGCAGTATTTT	CASSLVGGDTDTQYF
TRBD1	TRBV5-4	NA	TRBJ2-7	TGTGCCAGCAGCGCCGGGACAGGGGACTACGAGCAGTACTTC	CASSAGTGDYEQYF
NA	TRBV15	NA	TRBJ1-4	TGTGCCACCAGCAGATCAGTTGTTGAAAAACTGTTTTTT	CATSRSVVEKLFF
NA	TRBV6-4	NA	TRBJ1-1	TGTCCTACCACCGGGGAGAACACTGAAGCTTTCTTT	CPTTGENTEAFF
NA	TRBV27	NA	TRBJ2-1	TGTGCCAGCAGTTTAACGGAATCCTACAATGAGCAGTTCTTC	CASSLTESYNEQFF
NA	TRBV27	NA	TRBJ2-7	TGTGCCAGCAGTCATCTCGGACAGTACGAGCAGTACTTC	CASSHLGQYEQYF
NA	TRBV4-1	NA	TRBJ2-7	TGCGCCAGCAGCCAAGGGACGCCAGGGTACGAGCAGTACTTC	CASSQGTPGYEQYF
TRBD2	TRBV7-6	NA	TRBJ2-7	TGTGCCAGCAGCGCCGCAAGCGGGGGGGCCTACGAGCAGTACTTC	CASSAASGGAYEQYF
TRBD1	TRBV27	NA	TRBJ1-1	TGTGCCAGCAGTCCAGAGACAGGGGGCCTCACTGAAGCTTTCTTT	CASSPETGGLTEAFF
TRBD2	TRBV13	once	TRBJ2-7	TGTGCCAGCAGCTTCGGAGGACTAGCAGTTGGGGAGCAGTACTTC	CASSFGGLAVGEQYF
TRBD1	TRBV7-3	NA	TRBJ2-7	TGTGCCAGTGGACAGGGGAACTCCTACGAGCAGTACTTC	CASGQGNSYEQYF
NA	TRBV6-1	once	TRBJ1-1	TGTGCCACCGGGGGTACAGTGAACACTGAAGCTTTCTTT	CATGGTVNTEAFF
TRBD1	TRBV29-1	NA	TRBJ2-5	TGCAGCGTTCCCGACAGGGAAGAGACCCAGTACTTC	CSVPDREETQYF
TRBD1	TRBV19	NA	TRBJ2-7	TGTGCCAGTAGTACCGGGACAGGGGTCTACGAGCAGTACTTC	CASSTGTGVYEQYF